The rows below give T cell receptor beta chains drawn from one sample of a study of blood T cells in healthy people across ages. TCRdb fed the 5' RACE reads into MiXCR, producing one record per CDR3 protein. The data contain around 520,000 distinct CDR3 sequences, around a quarter of them singletons. The data also belong to a second study, concerning T cells of mothers and their children.

The specimen sequenced was blood. These TCRs come from a boy between 2 and 10 years old in good health. CDR3s include the opening cysteine and the closing phenylalanine or tryptophan. The D gene is left open where the match is weak. The size of a clone is reported for some rows only, either as once, few or many, or as a class for expanded clones.

V	D	size	J	DNA	CDR3
TRBV12-3/TRBV12-4	TRBD1	NA	TRBJ2-7	TGTGCCAGCAGTCAAACCGCCGGGACAGGCATATTAGAGCAGTACTTC	CASSQTAGTGILEQYF
TRBV7-9	TRBD2	few	TRBJ2-7	TGTGCCAGCAGCTTGGGGACTAGCGCCTCCTACGAGCAGTACTTC	CASSLGTSASYEQYF
TRBV3-1	NA	NA	TRBJ2-5	TGTGCCAGCAGCCCTTGGGCAGGGAGCAGGGTAGGGGAGACCCAGTACTTC	CASSPWAGSRVGETQYF
TRBV20-1	NA	NA	TRBJ1-2	TGCAGTGCTGTAAACAGGGCCGGCTATGGCTACACCTTC	CSAVNRAGYGYTF
TRBV7-2	NA	many	TRBJ2-6	TGTGCCAGCAGCTCCCCCATCTCTGGGGCCAACGTCCTGACTTTC	CASSSPISGANVLTF
TRBV12-3/TRBV12-4	TRBD2	NA	TRBJ2-3	TGTGCCAGCAGTTTTACTAGCGCTACTAGCACAGATACGCAGTATTTT	CASSFTSATSTDTQYF
TRBV5-1	TRBD2	NA	TRBJ2-1	TGCGCCAGCAGATCCAGCGGGGGAGACAATGAGCAGTTCTTC	CASRSSGGDNEQFF
TRBV13	TRBD1	few	TRBJ1-3	TGTGCCAGCAGCTTCGGACAGGGGGCGTCTGGAAACACCATATATTTT	CASSFGQGASGNTIYF
TRBV12-3/TRBV12-4	TRBD2	few	TRBJ2-1	TGTGCCAGCCTTAGCGGGAAGAGCTCCTACAATGAGCAGTTCTTC	CASLSGKSSYNEQFF
TRBV21-1	NA	NA	TRBJ2-4	TGTGCCAGCAGCAAAGGCTTCACTCAAAACATTCAGTACTTC	CASSKGFTQNIQYF
TRBV7-2	NA	few	TRBJ2-7	TGTGCCAGCAGTCTAAATTGGGGAGTTTTTTCCTACGAGCAGTACTTC	CASSLNWGVFSYEQYF
TRBV6-5	NA	NA	TRBJ1-1	TGTGCCAGCAGTTACCAGGGCAGCCTGAACACTGAAGCTTTCTTT	CASSYQGSLNTEAFF
TRBV20-1	TRBD2	NA	TRBJ2-3	TGCAGTGCTATCCCCGGGACTAGCAGGGCAGATACGCAGTATTTT	CSAIPGTSRADTQYF